This TCR beta chain was documented in a study of tumor-infiltrating lymphocytes in primary liver carcinoma (TCRdb year 2017). Looking at the study overall: Between late 2015 and early 2016, roughly five patients in China with histopathologically diagnosed primary liver carcinoma had their tumors surgically resected. Of the five patients (three men and two women, aged 30 to 69 years), four had hepatocellular carcinoma and one had combined HCC and intrahepatic cholangiocarcinoma. Tumors of the five patients were stage T1-T3 N0M0 with maximum diameters of roughly 4.2 to 11 cm. Each sample produced about 3.65 to 8 million productive TCRbeta reads, and read depth showed no significant difference between tissue types. For each liver tumor, the study sampled five regions along with adjacent normal tissue and blood, and applied TCRbeta repertoire sequencing, expression microarrays and whole-exome sequencing. A total of roughly 35 specimens from 5 patients went through TCRbeta repertoire sequencing, namely 25 tumor regions, 5 adjacent noncancerous liver tissues and 5 peripheral blood samples. Reproducibility between technical replicate repertoires was high, with correlation coefficients above 0.95 and mean shared-clone rates approximately 0.9. The investigation overall reported the following: The top 250 clones made up a significantly larger repertoire fraction in tumors than in blood (p = 0.039). Pairs of tumor regions showed greater repertoire overlap (mean around 36%) than tumor-adjacent pairs (roughly 17%) or tumor-blood pairs (roughly 14%), which is consistent with antigen-driven expansion. Only the TCR beta chain was sequenced, which likely underestimates true repertoire diversity because unpaired alpha chains were not captured. With just 4 or 5 patients in the study, the authors point out that the findings should be validated in a larger study. Bulk unsorted samples precluded comparing CD4+ and CD8+ T cell repertoires.

RNA from unsorted whole blood was extracted with TRIzol reagent, and germline DNA was obtained with the DNeasy Blood & Tissue kit. At the time of sampling, the patients were treatment-naive and had chronic HBV infection. Before surgery, about 4 milliliters of peripheral blood were collected into K2EDTA tubes. TCRbeta-specific cDNA was reverse-transcribed from 500 ng total RNA using a constant-region primer and ProtoScript II reverse transcriptase. TCRbeta libraries were built with three nested multiplex PCR rounds, a slightly modified ARM-PCR procedure. Each of the first two PCR rounds ran for about 10 cycles and used multiplex TRBV1-TRBV30 forward primers together with a Cbeta reverse primer. Sample barcodes and Illumina adapters were added in a final 25-cycle PCR using Deep VentR polymerase. Before sequencing, amplicons of 200-500 bp were gel-purified using a QIAquick gel extraction kit. The TCRbeta amplicons were sequenced with 250-bp paired-end reads on an Illumina HiSeq 2500. The source study handled its data this way. Reads were quality-trimmed with Trimmomatic v0.33, and paired reads were merged with FLASH v1.2.11 to recover full CDR3 sequences. V, D and J germline segments were assigned to the rearranged TCRbeta sequences by MiGEC v1.2.1b. Clonotype statistics and Shannon-Wiener diversity indices were computed with VDJtools v1.0.0. To cut down on sampling bias, every analysis after diversity analysis relied on just the 250 most abundant clonotypes from each sample. TCRdb reprocessing: public reads trimmed at Q25 with fastp, clones called with MiXCR, in-frame beta chains kept. Each CDR3 protein appears once, grouped with its most common genes and DNA. TCRdb's processing, not the study's, gives the V and J calls here. Within this sample are more than 150,000 distinct CDR3 sequences, with about 60% of them counted one time only. Of the sample, under 75% falls within the top ten clones.

Looking up the germline V gene yields CDR1 SGHAT and CDR2 FQNNGV. Trimming leaves V shorter by 4 bases and J shorter by 8 bases, with the junction holding 17 bases beyond the gene matches. Measured from the cysteine to the phenylalanine, the CDR3 is 17 residues long. The read is trimmed to its CDR3 DNA, 51 bases read in frame from base 1. Comment on this clonotype: Its antigen is currently not known. No base qualities exist here, and no much larger clone lies one base off it.

This TCR derives from a man between 35 and 55 years old with primary liver carcinoma and hepatitis B virus infection. This sequence uses TRBV11-2 and TRBJ2-1, with 7 junctional bases fitting TRBD2. Sequencing was performed on peripheral blood. The CDR3 has the sequence CASSSSSGISSCDEQFF. The sequence in DNA is TGTGCCAGCAGCTCCTCAAGCGGGATTAGCTCCTGCGATGAGCAGTTCTTC.